The 12 T cell receptor beta chains presented below share a single source sample, sequenced in a study of T cell responses to AZD1222 COVID-19 vaccine. Only in-frame clones appear in the TCRdb table, and some are missing; sequencing was by immunoSEQ multiplex PCR. The data show around 120,000 clones, around 90% seen once. The sample in question was peripheral blood, obtained on day 0 of AZD1222 vaccination. The receptor source for this set is an adult in good health.

The V gene is TRBV28, the J gene TRBJ1-5, with D possibly matching TRBD1 (6 bases). The CDR3 is 17 amino acids. Trimming stripped 5 bases from V and 0 bases from J, with 17 bases between. In germline, CDR1 is MDHEN, CDR2 SYDVKM. CDR3 coding DNA: TGTGCCAGCAGTGGAGGGGGACACCTTTATAGCAATCAGCCCCAGCATTTT. Translated, it gives CASSGGGHLYSNQPQHF.

The V gene is TRBV30, the J gene TRBJ1-3; TRBD1 agrees at 8 bases. V was pared by 3 bases and J by 3 bases, with 10 bases of the junction left unmatched. Germline V CDR1 and CDR2: GTSNPN, SVGIG (reference sequence). The CDR3 consists of 16 residues. CDR3 loop: CAWSGPGTGFGNTIYF. As DNA, the CDR3 is TGTGCCTGGAGCGGGCCCGGGACAGGCTTTGGAAACACCATATATTTT.

The table lists this clone with a few counts. This rearrangement joins TRBV2 to TRBJ1-2; no firm D call. Per the germline V gene, CDR1 is SNHLY and CDR2 is FYNNEI. Trimming pared 8 bases from V and 4 bases from J, leaving 8 bases between. This CDR3 is 11 amino acids long. CDR3 region: CASADSYGYTF. The CDR3 nucleotides read TGTGCCAGCGCCGATAGCTATGGCTACACCTTC.

The rearrangement uses TRBV7-6 and TRBJ1-2; D gene ambiguous. CDR3 size: 14 residues. Germline lookup yields CDR1 SGHVS and CDR2 FNYEAQ. V was pared by 7 bases and J by 3 bases, with 15 bases between. This CDR3 is CASKLTTADYGYTF. CDR3 nucleotide sequence: TGTGCCAGCAAGTTGACCACCGCCGACTATGGCTACACCTTC.

The chain carries TRBV29-1 and TRBJ2-1; D call uncertain. The CDR3 totals 11 residues. Trimming removed 4 bases at V and 7 bases at J, with 8 bases between. Germline V gene sequence: CDR1 SQVTM, CDR2 ANQGSEA. The CDR3 DNA follows: TGCAGCGTTGCGGGCTGGAATGAGCAGTTCTTC. Its translation is CSVAGWNEQFF.

This clone was counted a few times. The J gene is TRBJ2-1, the V gene TRBV14; D is unclear. This CDR3 comprises 13 residues. V was pared by 4 bases and J by 7 bases, with 11 bases between. Germline assignment: CDR1 SGHDN and CDR2 FVKESK. This CDR3 is CASSPPMWNEQFF. CDR3 sequence (DNA): TGTGCCAGCAGCCCTCCAATGTGGAATGAGCAGTTCTTC.

The chain combines TRBV19 with TRBJ1-1; D gene ambiguous. V dropped 5 bases and J dropped 3 bases, with 19 bases sitting between them. The CDR3 covers 16 residues. CDR1 and CDR2 from the germline V gene are LNHDA and SQIVND (reference sequence). In DNA, the CDR3 is TGTGCCAGTAGTTCTTGGGCTTCGGGGAAGGACACTGAAGCTTTCTTT. Its protein product is CASSSWASGKDTEAFF.

On this clone itself: The same CDR3 is also encoded by other DNA sequences in this sample. The chain couples TRBV18 to TRBJ1-3; no clear D. Per germline, CDR1 KGHSH and CDR2 LQKENI. Trimming shortened V by 3 bases and J by 0 bases, and 12 bases separated the two germline ends. The CDR3 has 16 residues. CDR3 sequence (DNA): TGTGCCAGCTCACCGAGGGTCGAGAGCTCTGGAAACACCATATATTTT. Encoded protein: CASSPRVESSGNTIYF.

This chain uses TRBV5-6 with TRBJ1-3; D unclear. Trimming left V 3 bases short and J 4 bases short, with 20 bases between. CDR1 SGHDT and CDR2 YYEEEE come from the germline V gene. CDR3 length: 17 amino acids. The CDR3 reads CASSSITIVGPGNTIYF. CDR3 coding DNA: TGTGCCAGCAGCTCCATAACTATTGTGGGCCCAGGAAACACCATATATTTT.

This rearrangement joins TRBV7-2 to TRBJ1-3; D remains ambiguous. V shed 5 bases and J shed 2 bases, with 7 bases lying between them. CDR1 and CDR2 (germline): SGHTA, FQGNSA. CDR3 length: 13 amino acids. CDR3 DNA: TGTGCCAGCAGCGGAGAGGCTGGAAACACCATATATTTT. Protein: CASSGEAGNTIYF.

This rearrangement joins TRBV29-1 to TRBJ2-5, with 12 nucleotides matching TRBD1. The CDR3 totals 14 residues. With 8 bases clipped from V and 5 bases from J, the junction kept 9 bases outside the gene matches. Per germline, CDR1 SQVTM and CDR2 ANQGSEA. The CDR3 nucleotides read TGCAGCTCTTGGGGACAGGGGGCTTGGGAGACCCAGTACTTC. Protein product: CSSWGQGAWETQYF.

The chain employs TRBV6-5 and TRBJ1-1, with D unclear. V lost 6 bases and J lost 4, with 12 bases in between. CDR3 length: 13 residues. The V gene's germline CDR1 is MNHEY and CDR2 SVGAGI. The CDR3 coding sequence is TGTGCCAGCAGGAGAGTCTCGAGCACTGAAGCTTTCTTT. Amino acid sequence: CASRRVSSTEAFF.